This T cell receptor (beta chain) was recorded in a study of a mutant IDH1 vaccine in newly diagnosed glioma. The time point: week 11, during vaccination. What each vaccine dose contained was 300 ug of mutant IDH1 20-mer peptide, accompanied by topical imiquimod. A word on this clone: The antigen is unknown.

V shed 10 bases, J shed 6 bases, and the junction held 14 bases outside the gene matches. Germline CDR1 and CDR2: MNHEY and SVGAGI. The CDR3 totals 15 residues. TCRdb's copy holds only in-frame clones and misses some; the assay was immunoSEQ multiplex PCR. The table includes tens of thousands of clones, 84% detected once. The clonotype originates from a man between 40 and 49 years old with glioma. The sequences come from PBMCs, collected from a glioma patient whose treatment included an IDH1 peptide vaccine. The V and J genes are TRBV6-5 and TRBJ2-2, with 7 bases aligning to TRBD2. The CDR3 region has the DNA TGTGCCATCCGCGGCGCGGGAGATTTCCCCGGGGAGCTGTTTTTT. Protein sequence: CAIRGAGDFPGELFF.